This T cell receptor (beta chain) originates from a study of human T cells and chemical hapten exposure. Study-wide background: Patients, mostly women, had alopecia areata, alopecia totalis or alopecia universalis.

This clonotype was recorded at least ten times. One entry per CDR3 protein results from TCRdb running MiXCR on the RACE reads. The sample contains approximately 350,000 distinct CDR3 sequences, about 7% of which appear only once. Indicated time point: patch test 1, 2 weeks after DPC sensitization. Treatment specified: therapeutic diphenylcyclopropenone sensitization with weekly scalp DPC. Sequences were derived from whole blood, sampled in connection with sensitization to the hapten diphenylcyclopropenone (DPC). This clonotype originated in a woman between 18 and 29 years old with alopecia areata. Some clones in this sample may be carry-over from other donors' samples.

CDR3 sequence reads: CASEGVAGSYEQYF. The CDR3 DNA reads as TGTGCCAGCGAAGGGGTGGCCGGATCCTACGAGCAGTACTTC. The chain joins TRBV6-5 to TRBJ2-7; tentative D call: TRBD1 (5 bases). This CDR3 spans 14 amino acids. Trimming pared 8 bases from V and 1 base from J, leaving 15 bases between. Germline CDR1 and CDR2: MNHEY and SVGAGI.